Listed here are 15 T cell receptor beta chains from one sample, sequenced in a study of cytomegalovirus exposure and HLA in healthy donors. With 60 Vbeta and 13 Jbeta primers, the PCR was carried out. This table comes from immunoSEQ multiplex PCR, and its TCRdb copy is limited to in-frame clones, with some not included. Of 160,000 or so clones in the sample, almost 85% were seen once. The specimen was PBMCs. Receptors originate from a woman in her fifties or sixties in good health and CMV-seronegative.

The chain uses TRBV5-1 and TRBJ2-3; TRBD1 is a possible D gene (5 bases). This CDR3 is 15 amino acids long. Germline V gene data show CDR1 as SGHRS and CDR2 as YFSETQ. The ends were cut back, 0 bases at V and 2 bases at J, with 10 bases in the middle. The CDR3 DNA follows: TGCGCCAGCAGCTTGGGGACACATATCACAGATACGCAGTATTTT. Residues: CASSLGTHITDTQYF.

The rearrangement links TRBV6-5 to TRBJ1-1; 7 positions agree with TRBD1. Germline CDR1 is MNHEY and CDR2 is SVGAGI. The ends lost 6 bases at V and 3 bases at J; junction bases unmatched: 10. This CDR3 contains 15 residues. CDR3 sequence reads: CASRGPRQGHTEAFF. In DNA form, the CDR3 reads TGTGCCAGCAGGGGACCCAGACAGGGCCACACTGAAGCTTTCTTT.

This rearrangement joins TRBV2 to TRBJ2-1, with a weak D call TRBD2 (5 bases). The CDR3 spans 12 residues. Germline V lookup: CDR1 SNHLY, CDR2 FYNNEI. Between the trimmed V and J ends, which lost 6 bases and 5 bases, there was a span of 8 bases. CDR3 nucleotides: TGTGCCAGCAGGGCGGGTGACAATGAGCAGTTCTTC. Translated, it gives CASRAGDNEQFF.

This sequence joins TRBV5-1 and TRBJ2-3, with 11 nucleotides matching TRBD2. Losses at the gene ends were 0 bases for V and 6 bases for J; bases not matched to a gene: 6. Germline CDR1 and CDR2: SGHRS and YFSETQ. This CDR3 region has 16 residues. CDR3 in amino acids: CASSLGRSSGGDTQYF. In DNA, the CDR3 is TGCGCCAGCAGCTTGGGTCGTTCTAGCGGGGGGGATACGCAGTATTTT.

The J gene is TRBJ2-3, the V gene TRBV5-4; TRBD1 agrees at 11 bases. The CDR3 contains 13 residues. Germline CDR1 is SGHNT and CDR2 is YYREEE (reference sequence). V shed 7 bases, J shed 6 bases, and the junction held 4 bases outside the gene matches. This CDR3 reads CASGDRGRDTQYF. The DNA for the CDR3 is TGTGCCAGCGGGGACAGGGGGAGGGATACGCAGTATTTT.

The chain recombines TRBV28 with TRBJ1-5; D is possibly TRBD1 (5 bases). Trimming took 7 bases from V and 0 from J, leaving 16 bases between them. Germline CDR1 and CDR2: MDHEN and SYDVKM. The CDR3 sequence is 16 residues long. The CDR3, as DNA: TGTGCCAGCAAGCGGACCACCGGGGGTAGCAATCAGCCCCAGCATTTT. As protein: CASKRTTGGSNQPQHF.

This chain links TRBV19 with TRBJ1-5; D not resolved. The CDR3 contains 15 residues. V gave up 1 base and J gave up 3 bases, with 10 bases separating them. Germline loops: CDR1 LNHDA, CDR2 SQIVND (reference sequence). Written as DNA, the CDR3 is TGTGCCAGTAGTATAGCACAGTTACACAATCAGCCCCAGCATTTT. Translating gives CASSIAQLHNQPQHF.

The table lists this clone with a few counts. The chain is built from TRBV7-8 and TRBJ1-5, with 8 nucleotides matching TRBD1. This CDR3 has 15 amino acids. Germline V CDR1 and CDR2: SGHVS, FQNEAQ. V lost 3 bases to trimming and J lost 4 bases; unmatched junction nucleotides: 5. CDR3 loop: CASSLAGQVNQPQHF. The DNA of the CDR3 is TGTGCCAGCAGCTTGGCGGGACAGGTTAATCAGCCCCAGCATTTT.

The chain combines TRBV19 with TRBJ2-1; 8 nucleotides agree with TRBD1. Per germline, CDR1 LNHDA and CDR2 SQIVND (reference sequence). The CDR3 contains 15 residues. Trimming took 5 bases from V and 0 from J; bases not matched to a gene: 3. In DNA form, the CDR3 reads TGTGCCAGTAGTGCAGGGACAGGCTCCTACAATGAGCAGTTCTTC. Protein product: CASSAGTGSYNEQFF.

CDR3 amino acids: CASSPLDRDYEQYF. As DNA, the CDR3 is TGTGCCAGCTCACCGTTGGACAGGGACTACGAGCAGTACTTC. The V call is TRBV18, the J call TRBJ2-7; 8 nucleotides agree with TRBD1. CDR3 length equals 14 residues. Germline V gene data show CDR1 as KGHSH and CDR2 as LQKENI. The J segment lost 3 bases and the V segment lost 3 bases, leaving 4 bases of the junction unmatched.

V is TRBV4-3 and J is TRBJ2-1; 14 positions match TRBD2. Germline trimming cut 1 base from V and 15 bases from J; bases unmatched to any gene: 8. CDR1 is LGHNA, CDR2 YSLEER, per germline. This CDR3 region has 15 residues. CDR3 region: CASSQGLAGGPLRFF. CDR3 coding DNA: TGCGCCAGCAGCCAAGGACTAGCGGGGGGGCCATTAAGGTTCTTC.

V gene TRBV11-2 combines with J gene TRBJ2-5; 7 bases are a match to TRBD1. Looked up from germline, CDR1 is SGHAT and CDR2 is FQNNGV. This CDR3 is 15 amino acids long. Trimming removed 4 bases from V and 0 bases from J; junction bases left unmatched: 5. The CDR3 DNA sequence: TGTGCCAGCAGCTCCTACGGGACAGACCAAGAGACCCAGTACTTC. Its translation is CASSSYGTDQETQYF.

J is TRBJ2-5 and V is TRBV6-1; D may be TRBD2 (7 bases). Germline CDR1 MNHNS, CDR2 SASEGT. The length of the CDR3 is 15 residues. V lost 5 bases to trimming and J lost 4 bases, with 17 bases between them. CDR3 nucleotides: TGTGCCAGCAGTACAGGGAGGGGGATGTTAGAGACCCAGTACTTC. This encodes CASSTGRGMLETQYF.

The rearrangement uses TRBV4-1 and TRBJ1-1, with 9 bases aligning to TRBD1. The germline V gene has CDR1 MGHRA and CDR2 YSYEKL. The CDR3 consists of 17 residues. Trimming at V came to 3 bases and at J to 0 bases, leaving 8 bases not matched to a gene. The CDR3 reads CASSHTGGASMNTEAFF. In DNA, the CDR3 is TGCGCCAGCAGCCACACAGGGGGCGCGTCCATGAACACTGAAGCTTTCTTT.

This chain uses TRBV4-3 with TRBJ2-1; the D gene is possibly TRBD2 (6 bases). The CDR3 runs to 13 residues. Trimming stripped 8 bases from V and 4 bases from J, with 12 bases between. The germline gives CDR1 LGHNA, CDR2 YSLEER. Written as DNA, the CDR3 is TGCGCCAGCTCTCGGGAGCATTACAATGAGCAGTTCTTC. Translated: CASSREHYNEQFF.